This T cell receptor (beta chain) was sequenced in a study of OX40 agonist ivuxolimab in advanced cancers. Study results and caveats: Clones of CD4+ and CD8+ blood T cells grew by week 6 at doses of 0.1 to 3.0 mg/kg.

As regards this clone: Its antigen is unknown.

CDR3 length: 12 amino acids. V gave up 4 bases and J gave up 8 bases, with 8 bases separating them. Looked up from germline, CDR1 is LGHNA and CDR2 is YNFKEQ. The table came from immunoSEQ multiplex PCR; TCRdb's copy has only in-frame clones and leaves some out. The sample includes roughly 80,000 clones, 80% to 90% seen only once; the top ten take around 2%. The TCR sequence derives from an adult with an advanced solid tumor such as melanoma, head and neck, liver or kidney cancer. The starting material was CD4+ or CD8+ T cells sorted from blood, obtained in a trial of the OX40 agonist ivuxolimab. The genes are TRBV4-2 and TRBJ1-4; no definite D call. This CDR3 reads CASSPGSEKLFF. The CDR3 bases are TGTGCCAGCAGCCCTGGGAGCGAAAAACTGTTTTTT.